This T cell receptor beta chain appears in the sequencing data of a study of tumor and adjacent non-tumor tissue in lung cancer. Per germline, CDR1 DFQATT and CDR2 SNEGSKA (reference sequence). The CDR3 has 14 residues. Three rounds of nested PCR, following a modified ARM-PCR protocol, produced the TCRbeta library. TCRdb ran MiXCR on the multiplex PCR reads and lists one entry per CDR3 protein. The profile covers 110,000 or so distinct CDR3 sequences, with roughly 75% appearing a single time and around a third taken by the ten largest. The template was RNA from unsorted bulk tissue. With respect to this clonotype: A junction end diverges from the germline sequence, so it may reflect a read error.

This receptor was obtained from a woman aged 55-75 years with non-small cell lung cancer. The J gene is TRBJ2-1, the V gene TRBV20-1; the match to TRBD2 covers 11 bases. The material sequenced was lung tumor tissue. The CDR3: CSTRGGLAVNEQFF. The CDR3 bases are TGCAGTACTAGAGGGGGACTAGCGGTCAATGAGCAGTTCTTC.